The rows below give T cell receptor beta chains drawn from one sample of a study of blood T cells in healthy people across ages. TCRdb itself ran the 5' RACE reads through MiXCR, one entry per CDR3 protein. The profile covers about 810,000 distinct CDR3 sequences, with under 40% appearing a single time and 10% to 15% taken by the ten largest. Sequences were obtained from blood. The receptor source for this set is a man aged 18 to 29 in good health. Each CDR3 is given with its conserved first and last residue. D genes are given only for firm matches. Clone sizes are given selectively: once, few, many, or a class where the clone is expanded.

d_call: NA; clone_size: NA; j_call: TRBJ1-2; v_call: TRBV20-1; cdr3_nt: TGCAGTGCTAGCACAGGGATGGGGGGCTACACCTTC; cdr3_aa: CSASTGMGGYTF
d_call: TRBD1; clone_size: NA; j_call: TRBJ2-2; v_call: TRBV12-3/TRBV12-4; cdr3_nt: TGTGCCAGCAGTATACAGGGGGCGGGCACCGGGGAGCTGTTTTTT; cdr3_aa: CASSIQGAGTGELFF
d_call: TRBD2; clone_size: few; j_call: TRBJ2-3; v_call: TRBV7-2; cdr3_nt: TGTGCCAGCAGGGTAGCGGGGGGGCGTTTTACGCAGTATTTT; cdr3_aa: CASRVAGGRFTQYF
d_call: TRBD1; clone_size: NA; j_call: TRBJ1-1; v_call: TRBV29-1; cdr3_nt: TGCAGCGTTACTTCGACAGGGGAGGCGGCTTTCTTT; cdr3_aa: CSVTSTGEAAFF
d_call: NA; clone_size: few; j_call: TRBJ2-4; v_call: TRBV6-2/TRBV6-3; cdr3_nt: TGTGCCAGCAGTCATACAGCCCTTGAGCAGTACTTC; cdr3_aa: CASSHTALEQYF
d_call: NA; clone_size: NA; j_call: TRBJ2-5; v_call: TRBV5-1; cdr3_nt: TGCGCCAGCAGCCCGGTGGGGGTTCAAGAGACCCAGTACTTC; cdr3_aa: CASSPVGVQETQYF
d_call: NA; clone_size: few; j_call: TRBJ1-5; v_call: TRBV14; cdr3_nt: TGTGCCAGCAGCCAAGGGGGCCTGAGCAATCAGCCCCAGCATTTT; cdr3_aa: CASSQGGLSNQPQHF
d_call: TRBD1; clone_size: few; j_call: TRBJ2-1; v_call: TRBV6-6; cdr3_nt: TGTGCCAGCAGTTACGGTGTGGACAGGGGGTTCCATGAGCAGTTCTTC; cdr3_aa: CASSYGVDRGFHEQFF
d_call: NA; clone_size: few; j_call: TRBJ1-5; v_call: TRBV4-3; cdr3_nt: TGCGCCAGCAGCCTCCTCGGAACCAATCAGCCCCAGCATTTT; cdr3_aa: CASSLLGTNQPQHF
d_call: TRBD2; clone_size: NA; j_call: TRBJ2-2; v_call: TRBV7-2; cdr3_nt: TGTGCCAGCAGCCAGCTAGCGGGAGGCACCGGGGAGCTGTTTTTT; cdr3_aa: CASSQLAGGTGELFF
d_call: NA; clone_size: few; j_call: TRBJ2-1; v_call: TRBV12-3/TRBV12-4; cdr3_nt: TGTGCCAGCAGCCGGGCCAGGGAGCAGTTCTTC; cdr3_aa: CASSRAREQFF
d_call: TRBD2; clone_size: NA; j_call: TRBJ2-1; v_call: TRBV27; cdr3_nt: TGTGCCAGCAGTTTTGGGCTAGCGGGGTTTCTGAGAGATGAGCAGTTCTTC; cdr3_aa: CASSFGLAGFLRDEQFF
d_call: TRBD2; clone_size: many; j_call: TRBJ2-3; v_call: TRBV5-1; cdr3_nt: TGCGCCAGCAGCTTAGCCAGCGGGGGGGACACAGATACGCAGTATTTT; cdr3_aa: CASSLASGGDTDTQYF
d_call: NA; clone_size: few; j_call: TRBJ2-2; v_call: TRBV18; cdr3_nt: TGTGCCAGCTCACCGGGGGGACCGAACACCGGGGAGCTGTTTTTT; cdr3_aa: CASSPGGPNTGELFF
d_call: NA; clone_size: NA; j_call: TRBJ2-5; v_call: TRBV3-1; cdr3_nt: TGTGCCAGCAGCCTGGACTCTGGATTGGGAGAGACCCAGTACTTC; cdr3_aa: CASSLDSGLGETQYF
d_call: NA; clone_size: many; j_call: TRBJ2-3; v_call: TRBV7-2; cdr3_nt: TGTGCCAGCAGCTTCCAGGGAATCGGCACAGATACGCAGTATTTT; cdr3_aa: CASSFQGIGTDTQYF
d_call: TRBD2; clone_size: once; j_call: TRBJ2-1; v_call: TRBV18; cdr3_nt: TGTGCCAGCTCACCACCCGCGGGGGGGCTCTATGAGCAGTTCTTC; cdr3_aa: CASSPPAGGLYEQFF
d_call: TRBD2; clone_size: NA; j_call: TRBJ2-3; v_call: TRBV9; cdr3_nt: TGTGCCAGCAGCGCCAAGCGGGAGTACGGTACGCAGTATTTT; cdr3_aa: CASSAKREYGTQYF
d_call: NA; clone_size: few; j_call: TRBJ2-1; v_call: TRBV27; cdr3_nt: TGTGCCAGCAGTTTAGGGAATACCTACAATGAGCAGTTCTTC; cdr3_aa: CASSLGNTYNEQFF
d_call: TRBD1; clone_size: NA; j_call: TRBJ2-5; v_call: TRBV4-1; cdr3_nt: TGCGCCAGCAGCCAAGATCGAGTCGGACAGGGGCAAGAGACCCAGTACTTC; cdr3_aa: CASSQDRVGQGQETQYF
d_call: NA; clone_size: few; j_call: TRBJ2-7; v_call: TRBV6-6; cdr3_nt: TGTGCCAGCAGTTACTCGGGCGGGGGCCATTACGAGCAGTACTTC; cdr3_aa: CASSYSGGGHYEQYF
d_call: NA; clone_size: NA; j_call: TRBJ2-1; v_call: TRBV7-2; cdr3_nt: TGTGCCAGCAGCTTAGAAAGGGGGGAGATATACAATGAGCAGTTCTTC; cdr3_aa: CASSLERGEIYNEQFF
d_call: TRBD2; clone_size: NA; j_call: TRBJ2-3; v_call: TRBV29-1; cdr3_nt: TGCAGCGCTGCTCTACCATACGGGGGGGCGGATACGCAGTATTTT; cdr3_aa: CSAALPYGGADTQYF
d_call: NA; clone_size: NA; j_call: TRBJ1-5; v_call: TRBV15; cdr3_nt: TGTGCCACCCGGGTTGGGGGGGCAGGGGGCAATCAGCCCCAGCATTTT; cdr3_aa: CATRVGGAGGNQPQHF
d_call: NA; clone_size: few; j_call: TRBJ2-3; v_call: TRBV6-1; cdr3_nt: TGTGCCAGCAGTCAACTCCCGTACACAGATACGCAGTATTTT; cdr3_aa: CASSQLPYTDTQYF
d_call: NA; clone_size: few; j_call: TRBJ2-5; v_call: TRBV4-3; cdr3_nt: TGCGCCAGCAGCCAAAGGATGGGCGAGACCCAGTACTTC; cdr3_aa: CASSQRMGETQYF
d_call: TRBD1; clone_size: NA; j_call: TRBJ1-1; v_call: TRBV20-1; cdr3_nt: TGCAGTGCCAGGACAGGGAATGAAGCTTTCTTT; cdr3_aa: CSARTGNEAFF
d_call: NA; clone_size: few; j_call: TRBJ2-7; v_call: TRBV6-6; cdr3_nt: TGTGCCAGCAGGTCTCGGTCCTCACACCGGGGCGAGCAGTACTTC; cdr3_aa: CASRSRSSHRGEQYF
d_call: NA; clone_size: few; j_call: TRBJ2-3; v_call: TRBV9; cdr3_nt: TGTGCCAGCAGCGTATTTCAGGGGATGGCAGATACGCAGTATTTT; cdr3_aa: CASSVFQGMADTQYF
d_call: NA; clone_size: NA; j_call: TRBJ1-5; v_call: TRBV2; cdr3_nt: TGTGCCAGCAGTGAAAGGTGGAGCAGAGCTTTCAATAATCAGCCCCAGCATTTT; cdr3_aa: CASSERWSRAFNNQPQHF
d_call: NA; clone_size: NA; j_call: TRBJ1-3; v_call: TRBV20-1; cdr3_nt: TGCAGTGCTAGAGAGAGGGATCGAGGAAACACCATATATTTT; cdr3_aa: CSARERDRGNTIYF
d_call: TRBD1; clone_size: many; j_call: TRBJ1-5; v_call: TRBV9; cdr3_nt: TGTGCCAGCAGCGCGACAGGGCTTGGGCAGCCCCAGCATTTT; cdr3_aa: CASSATGLGQPQHF
d_call: NA; clone_size: NA; j_call: TRBJ1-4; v_call: TRBV4-1; cdr3_nt: TGCACCAGCAGCCAAGATGGCCGAAACTTTGAAAAACTGTTTTTT; cdr3_aa: CTSSQDGRNFEKLFF
d_call: NA; clone_size: few; j_call: TRBJ2-3; v_call: TRBV4-1; cdr3_nt: TGCGCCAGCAGCCAAGAGACGGCAGGATCAAGCACAGATACGCAGTATTTT; cdr3_aa: CASSQETAGSSTDTQYF
d_call: NA; clone_size: NA; j_call: TRBJ2-2; v_call: TRBV2; cdr3_nt: TGTGCCAGCGGAGAGAAAGGGGCTCGGACCGGGGAGCTGTTTTTT; cdr3_aa: CASGEKGARTGELFF